Below, 26 T cell receptor beta chains from the same sample are listed, as sequenced in a study of blood T cell repertoires in COVID-19. The protocol was immunoSEQ multiplex PCR, while the TCRdb copy is restricted to in-frame clones and leaves out a portion. The data hold 250,000 or so clones, with 88% observed a single time. The sequencing input was peripheral blood. The receptor source for this set is a woman in her twenties or thirties with acute or convalescent COVID-19.

The rearrangement uses TRBV15 and TRBJ2-7, with 9 bases that match TRBD1. The CDR3 extends over 15 amino acids. Germline V gene sequence: CDR1 LNHNV, CDR2 YYDKDF (reference sequence). V dropped 5 bases and J dropped 6; count of bases not matched to a gene: 11. This chain's CDR3 is CATSRQPGQGGEQYF. The CDR3 DNA sequence: TGTGCCACCAGCCGACAACCGGGACAGGGTGGCGAGCAGTACTTC.

The chain joins TRBV6-5 to TRBJ2-1; 9 bases line up with TRBD1. This CDR3 spans 13 amino acids. After removal of 4 bases from V and 7 bases from J, the junction contained 2 bases not matched to a gene. Germline lookup yields CDR1 MNHEY and CDR2 SVGAGI. This CDR3 is CASSWTGENEQFF. CDR3 in DNA: TGTGCCAGCAGTTGGACAGGGGAAAATGAGCAGTTCTTC.

The J gene is TRBJ1-2, the V gene TRBV6-5, with a tentative D call TRBD1 (6 bases). Germline V gene lookup returns CDR1 MNHEY and CDR2 SVGAGI. Trimming cost V 0 bases and J 3 bases, with 14 bases left between them. The CDR3 covers 16 residues. The chain's CDR3 is CASSYSNRESDYGYTF. CDR3 coding DNA: TGTGCCAGCAGTTACTCGAACAGGGAGTCGGACTATGGCTACACCTTC.

The chain links TRBV15 to TRBJ1-2; D gene uncertain. The CDR3 length is 14 residues. Trimming took 5 bases from V and 6 from J, leaving 16 bases between them. Germline CDR1 reads LNHNV; CDR2 reads YYDKDF (reference sequence). The CDR3 nucleotides are TGTGCCACCAGCCGACAATATCGTTTAAATGGCTACACCTTC. Residues: CATSRQYRLNGYTF.

This clone was picked up one time. The chain is built from TRBV7-2 and TRBJ1-2; 7 nucleotides align to TRBD1. In germline, CDR1 is SGHTA, CDR2 FQGNSA. J was trimmed by 4 bases and V by 5 bases; bases with no gene match: 7. CDR3 length: 14 amino acids. In DNA form, the CDR3 reads TGTGCCAGCAGCACAATGGGACAGTCCTATGGCTACACCTTC. This sequence encodes CASSTMGQSYGYTF. The variable domain in full, completed from reference TRBV7-2 and TRBJ1-2, reads GAGVSQSPSNKVTEKGKDVELRCDPISGHTALYWYRQSLGQGLEFLIYFQGNSAPDKSGLPSDRFSAERTGGSVSTLTIQRTQQEDSAVYLCASSTMGQSYGYTFGSGTRLTVV.

This clone appeared a single time. The chain recombines TRBV19 with TRBJ2-1, with 15 bases lining up with TRBD2. The CDR3 loop spans 17 amino acids. Germline values: CDR1 LNHDA, CDR2 SQIVND (reference sequence). V lost 5 bases, J lost 4 bases, and 6 bases stayed unmatched. CDR3 DNA: TGTGCCAGTAGTCCAGGACTAGCGGGAGGGATTTACAATGAGCAGTTCTTC. Amino acids: CASSPGLAGGIYNEQFF.

V gene TRBV6-5 combines with J gene TRBJ2-7, with TRBD1 matching over 11 bases. The CDR3 runs to 15 residues. V lost 6 bases and J lost 2; bases outside the gene matches: 6. CDR1 is MNHEY, CDR2 SVGAGI, per germline. The CDR3 loop reads CASRGTGGFTYEQYF. The CDR3 bases are TGTGCCAGCAGGGGGACAGGGGGATTTACCTACGAGCAGTACTTC.

The genes are TRBV7-2 and TRBJ2-4, with D possibly being TRBD1 (6 bases). The CDR3 sequence is 16 residues long. The germline V and J ends were trimmed by 1 base and 2 bases, with 12 bases remaining between them. CDR1 SGHTA and CDR2 FQGNSA come from the germline V gene. In nucleotides, the CDR3 is TGTGCCAGCAGCTTAGAAACAGGGTTCACCAAAAACATTCAGTACTTC. Its protein is CASSLETGFTKNIQYF.

This sequence joins TRBV5-1 and TRBJ1-1; the D is unclear. CDR1 SGHRS and CDR2 YFSETQ come from the germline V gene. Trimming shortened V by 4 bases and J by 3 bases, and 16 bases separated the two germline ends. This CDR3 is built from 15 residues. DNA of the CDR3: TGCGCCAGCAGCGCAGGTTTAACAGCAGACACTGAAGCTTTCTTT. Amino acid sequence: CASSAGLTADTEAFF.

V usage is TRBV19 and J usage is TRBJ1-2; D is perhaps TRBD1 (6 bases). The germline CDR1 and CDR2 sequences are LNHDA and SQIVND (reference sequence). CDR3 size: 17 residues. V lost 0 bases, J lost 4 bases, and 18 bases lay in between. CDR3 in amino acids: CASSIDKGSGDFYGYTF. The CDR3 DNA reads TGTGCCAGTAGTATAGATAAGGGCTCAGGGGATTTCTATGGCTACACCTTC.

This clone occurred once. The genes are TRBV9 and TRBJ2-3; weak D call: TRBD2 (6 bases). The CDR3 is 15 amino acids. With 4 bases removed from V and 2 bases from J, the gap between germline ends came to 14 bases. The germline V gene has CDR1 SGDLS and CDR2 YYNGEE. CDR3 region: CASSSGSWDTDTQYF. The CDR3 region has the DNA TGTGCCAGCAGCTCCGGGAGTTGGGACACAGATACGCAGTATTTT.

In this sample, this clone turned up a few times. The rearrangement uses TRBV12-5 and TRBJ1-6; D gene uncertain. The CDR3 length is 16 residues. Germline V gene lookup returns CDR1 LGHNT and CDR2 FRNRAP. V was clipped by 0 bases and J by 8 bases, with 14 bases between them. The CDR3 region has the DNA TGTGCTAGTGGTTTGGTAAATGCGCTCATAGATTCACCCCTCCACTTT. Translating gives CASGLVNALIDSPLHF.

The rearrangement joins TRBV5-8 to TRBJ2-3; D call uncertain. CDR3 length equals 12 residues. Germline V gene lookup returns CDR1 SGHTS and CDR2 YDEGEE. The V end was cut by 0 bases, the J end by 9 bases, with 8 bases between. The CDR3 DNA sequence: TGTGCCAGCAGCTTGGTGGCGGCCACGCAGTATTTT. Translation gives CASSLVAATQYF.

The rearrangement uses TRBV6-2 or TRBV6-3 and TRBJ2-3, with D uncertain. Germline CDR1 MNHEY, CDR2 SVGEGT. This CDR3 is 14 amino acids long. Deletions cut 6 bases from V and 2 bases from J, with 12 bases between. The DNA for the CDR3 is TGTGCCAGCAGCAGCAATGTATACACAGATACGCAGTATTTT. Translated, it gives CASSSNVYTDTQYF.

V and J are TRBV30 and TRBJ2-5, with D possibly matching TRBD1 (5 bases). V was cut by 1 base and J by 9 bases, with 15 bases left in between. The CDR3 length is 13 residues. CDR1 and CDR2 from the germline V gene are GTSNPN and SVGIG (reference sequence). CDR3 sequence: CAWSGQRGQAQYF. The CDR3, as DNA: TGTGCCTGGAGTGGACAAAGGGGTCAGGCCCAGTACTTC.

CDR3 sequence reads: CASSRTSGSNEQFF. The DNA for the CDR3 is TGTGCCAGCAGCCGGACTAGCGGGAGCAATGAGCAGTTCTTC. The rearrangement links TRBV7-2 to TRBJ2-1; 13 nucleotides line up with TRBD2. Germline values: CDR1 SGHTA, CDR2 FQGNSA. This CDR3 has 14 amino acids. With V trimmed by 5 bases and J by 6 bases, 1 base remained unmatched.

The rearrangement links TRBV3-1 (or the pseudogene TRBV3-2) to TRBJ2-1, with D tentatively TRBD1 (6 bases). Trimming cost V 6 bases and J 7 bases, with 10 bases left between them. This CDR3 is 12 amino acids long. Germline values: CDR1 LGHDT, CDR2 YNNKEL (reference sequence). Here the CDR3 DNA reads TGTGCCAGCAGTCTACAGGGTAATGAGCAGTTCTTC. Residues: CASSLQGNEQFF.

The chain recombines TRBV25-1 with TRBJ1-2; no clear D. CDR3 length: 10 residues. Deletions cut 8 bases from V and 8 bases from J, with 9 bases between. In germline, CDR1 is MGHDK, CDR2 SYGVNS. CDR3 bases: TGTGCCAGCCTTCGCGGAGGCTACACCTTC. It yields the protein CASLRGGYTF.

The chain employs TRBV27 and TRBJ2-7; 7 nucleotides align to TRBD2. Losses at the gene ends were 7 bases for V and 1 base for J; bases not matched to a gene: 7. The CDR3 is 14 amino acids. CDR1 is MNHEY, CDR2 SMNVEV, per germline (reference sequence). The CDR3 nucleotides read TGTGCCAGCAAGGTCCGGGAGGTTTCCTACGAGCAGTACTTC. It yields the protein CASKVREVSYEQYF.

This clone has only a few counts. CDR3 coding DNA: TGTGCCAGCAGTTACTCGGAGCGCTACGAGCAGTACTTC. Its translation is CASSYSERYEQYF. The rearrangement links TRBV6-2 or TRBV6-3 to TRBJ2-7; D gene unclear. Per the germline V gene, CDR1 is MNHEY and CDR2 is SVGEGT. The V end was cut by 0 bases, the J end by 3 bases, with 6 bases between. CDR3 length: 13 residues.

J is TRBJ2-3 and V is TRBV5-8; TRBD1 matches 7 bases. The length of the CDR3 is 14 residues. With V trimmed by 1 base and J by 5 bases, 4 bases remained unmatched. Germline V gives CDR1 SGHTS, CDR2 YDEGEE. The CDR3 coding sequence is TGTGCCAGCAGCTTGATGACAGGGAGAGATACGCAGTATTTT. Translated: CASSLMTGRDTQYF.

This rearrangement joins TRBV19 to TRBJ2-3, with no clear D. The CDR3 contains 18 residues. Germline CDR1 reads LNHDA; CDR2 reads SQIVND (reference sequence). V gave up 4 bases and J gave up 1 base, with 21 bases separating them. The CDR3 is CASSTSHSRSRGTDTQYF. CDR3 bases: TGTGCCAGTAGTACCAGCCACTCGAGGTCCCGGGGCACAGATACGCAGTATTTT.

In this sample, this clone turned up once. The gene calls are TRBV15 and TRBJ1-1; tentatively, D is TRBD1 (6 bases). The germline V gene has CDR1 LNHNV and CDR2 YYDKDF (reference sequence). The V end was cut by 0 bases, the J end by 1 base, with 9 bases between. The CDR3 runs 15 residues. The DNA of the CDR3 is TGTGCCACCAGCAGAGATGGGACACCGAACACTGAAGCTTTCTTT. It translates to CATSRDGTPNTEAFF.

The chain employs TRBV29-1 and TRBJ1-5, with D possibly matching TRBD1 (6 bases). With 6 bases removed from V and 5 bases from J, the gap between germline ends came to 14 bases. Germline V gene lookup returns CDR1 SQVTM and CDR2 ANQGSEA. CDR3 length: 13 residues. CDR3 nucleotides: TGCAGCGTGTCCACAGGGAGCCATCAGCCCCAGCATTTT. As protein: CSVSTGSHQPQHF.

The V and J genes are TRBV12-2 and TRBJ1-6. TRBV12-2 is termed a pseudogene. This CDR3 spans 17 amino acids. The CDR3 reads CASRCRGRFSYNSPLHF. CDR3 coding DNA: TGTGCAAGTCGCTGCCGAGGGCGGTTCTCCTATAATTCACCCCTCCACTTT.

J is TRBJ2-6 and V is TRBV24-1; D might be TRBD1 (6 bases). Trimming removed 2 bases at V and 4 bases at J, with 8 bases between. The CDR3 has 15 amino acids. CDR1 KGHDR and CDR2 SFDVKD come from the germline V gene. The CDR3 DNA follows: TGTGCCACCAGTGATTACAGGGCCGGGGCCAACGTCCTGACTTTC. The encoded protein is CATSDYRAGANVLTF.